This is a list of T cell receptor beta chains from one sample in a study of T cell repertoires in cytomegalovirus infection. From the reads, TCRdb called clonotypes with MiXCR, one entry per CDR3 protein. The sample holds 400,000 to 550,000 distinct CDR3 sequences, about 11% seen once. Material: PBMCs. These receptors came from a human donor in good health (CMV status not recorded). Some clones in this sample may be carry-over from other donors' samples. Both conserved end residues are part of each CDR3. A D gene is named only where the DNA matches it firmly. Part of the rows lack a size; the others show once, few, many or a class for expanded clones.

v_gene	d_gene	abundance	j_gene	CDR3nt	CDR3aa
TRBV7-9	TRBD1	few	TRBJ1-5	TGTGCCAGCAGCCGGGGGACAGGACTCAATCAGCCCCAGCATTTT	CASSRGTGLNQPQHF
TRBV29-1	-	-	TRBJ2-7	TGCAGCGGCCGCACCGGGGACTCCTACGAGCAGTACTTC	CSGRTGDSYEQYF
TRBV15	-	-	TRBJ2-3	TGTGCCACCAGCACGCTCGAAAGGGCAGATACGCAGTATTTT	CATSTLERADTQYF
TRBV7-9	-	many	TRBJ2-5	TGTGCCAGCAGCCCCTTAGGACAGCAAGAGACCCAGTACTTC	CASSPLGQQETQYF
TRBV19	TRBD1	many	TRBJ2-2	TGTGCCAGCGCGGGACAGGAAGTTTCCGGGGAGCTGTTTTTT	CASAGQEVSGELFF
TRBV7-2	-	-	TRBJ1-2	TGTGCCAGCAGCCTAAATGCGGTCTCTTATGGCTACACCTTC	CASSLNAVSYGYTF
TRBV19	-	few	TRBJ1-3	TGTGCCAGTAGTACCCATGCAAGACTCTCTGGAAACACCATATATTTT	CASSTHARLSGNTIYF
TRBV7-8	TRBD2	many	TRBJ2-1	TGTGCCAGCAGCTCCTCCAGCGGGACCTACAATGAGCAGTTCTTC	CASSSSSGTYNEQFF
TRBV7-2	-	many	TRBJ2-7	TGTGCCAGCAGCCCGGGACACGCCGACCTCCCCCTCTTC	CASSPGHADLPLF
TRBV5-6	TRBD2	many	TRBJ2-1	TGTGCCAGCAGCTTAGGGTCACTAGCGGGGGTTTATGAGCAGTTCTTC	CASSLGSLAGVYEQFF
TRBV19	TRBD2	many	TRBJ2-1	TGTGCCAGTAGTACACCGAGCGGGAGACTCCCGTCCGAGCAGTTCTTC	CASSTPSGRLPSEQFF
TRBV7-6	-	few	TRBJ2-1	TGTGCCAGCAGCCGCCGCGGTAGCTCCTACAATGAGCAGTTCTTC	CASSRRGSSYNEQFF
TRBV11-2	-	-	TRBJ1-2	TGTGCCAGCAGCCCTACCTCTACCGCGTACTATGGCTACACCTTC	CASSPTSTAYYGYTF
TRBV19	-	few	TRBJ1-6	TGTGCCAGTAGTATAGGGGACACGGTTTCACCCCTCCACTTT	CASSIGDTVSPLHF
TRBV3-1	-	-	TRBJ2-7	TGTGCCAGCAGCCGCCCGGGACGTCGGGCGGAAAACGAGCAGTACTTC	CASSRPGRRAENEQYF
TRBV7-3	-	few	TRBJ2-5	TGTGCCAGCAGTACTTTGGTGGGGGGCAACCAGTACTTC	CASSTLVGGNQYF
TRBV28	TRBD1	few	TRBJ1-4	TGTGCCGGGAGGGGGCGAAGTAATGAAAAACTGTTTTTT	CAGRGRSNEKLFF
TRBV11-2	TRBD2	many	TRBJ2-1	TGTGCCACCTCGGGGCTAGCGGGGACGACCTACAATGAGCAGTTCTTC	CATSGLAGTTYNEQFF
TRBV19	TRBD2	many	TRBJ2-2	TGTGCCAGTAGAACTAGCGGGAGGGCGTCCGGGGAGCTGTTTTTT	CASRTSGRASGELFF
TRBV2	-	-	TRBJ2-3	TGTGCCAGCAGTGAAGCATCCTCGGGGGTTCCGACGGATTTT	CASSEASSGVPTDF
TRBV4-2	TRBD2	few	TRBJ2-2	TGTGCCAGCAGCCAAGATCGCCTAGCGGGATACACCGGGGAGCTGTTTTTT	CASSQDRLAGYTGELFF
TRBV20-1	-	few	TRBJ1-5	TGCAGTGCTAGGGGATGGGAGTACAATCAGCCCCAGCATTTT	CSARGWEYNQPQHF
TRBV7-9	-	many	TRBJ2-1	TGTGCCAGCAGCTTACTAGACCGGAATAATGAGCAGTTCTTC	CASSLLDRNNEQFF
TRBV6-5	-	few	TRBJ1-3	TGTGCCAGCAGTCAGGGTCTGGGTGGAAACACCATATATTTT	CASSQGLGGNTIYF
TRBV28	TRBD2	-	TRBJ2-1	TGTGCCAGCAAAGGACTAGCGGGAGCCAATGAGCAGTTCTTC	CASKGLAGANEQFF
TRBV7-2	-	many	TRBJ2-3	TGTGCCAGCAGCTCCCCCGGAAAGCATACGCAGTATTTT	CASSSPGKHTQYF
TRBV2	TRBD1	many	TRBJ1-5	TGTGCCAGCAGTGAGGGACAGATCAATCAGCCCCAGCATTTT	CASSEGQINQPQHF
TRBV5-4	-	many	TRBJ2-7	TGTGCCAGCAGCTTGGGGGTGGAGTACATTCACGAGCAGTACTTC	CASSLGVEYIHEQYF
TRBV6-5	-	many	TRBJ2-2	TGTGCCAGCAGTTACTGGGGAACCACCGGGGAGCTGTTTTTT	CASSYWGTTGELFF
TRBV7-2	-	many	TRBJ1-1	TGTGCCAGCAGGGGACCTTACGTGGACACTGAAGCTTTCTTT	CASRGPYVDTEAFF
TRBV10-3	-	many	TRBJ1-1	TGTGCCATCAGTGAGTCGACGAGGTCCGGCACTGAAGCTTTCTTT	CAISESTRSGTEAFF
TRBV3-1	-	many	TRBJ2-7	TGTGCCAGCAGCCAAGAGGCGTATACCTCCTACGAGCAGTACTTC	CASSQEAYTSYEQYF
TRBV20-1	-	once	TRBJ2-5	TGCAGTGCAAACCGGGAGCCACAAGAGACCCAGTACTTC	CSANREPQETQYF
TRBV7-2	TRBD2	many	TRBJ2-7	TGTGCCAGCAGGGGGGCGGGAGGAAGCTACGAGCAGTACTTC	CASRGAGGSYEQYF
TRBV30	-	few	TRBJ2-3	TGTGCCTGGAGTGGCGGGACGGATAGTAGAGATACGCAGTATTTT	CAWSGGTDSRDTQYF
TRBV20-1	-	-	TRBJ2-6	TGCAGTGCTAGAGAGCAGGGGAGCTCTGGGGCCAACGTCCTGACTTTC	CSAREQGSSGANVLTF
TRBV3-1	-	few	TRBJ2-7	TGTGCCAGCAGCCAAGACTCTCAGGGTCGGCAGTACTTC	CASSQDSQGRQYF
TRBV7-9	TRBD2	many	TRBJ2-1	TGTGCCAGCAGGAGAAGCGGGGGGAGCTCCTACAATGAGCAGTTCTTC	CASRRSGGSSYNEQFF
TRBV20-1	-	few	TRBJ1-2	TGCAGTGCCAGCCGACCCCACGGCTACACCTTC	CSASRPHGYTF
TRBV29-1	-	-	TRBJ2-1	TGCAGCTCAAGAGGTGGCAGGGGGGACAATGAGCAGTTCTTC	CSSRGGRGDNEQFF
TRBV6-5	-	many	TRBJ1-2	TGTGCCAGCAGTTACGGCTCAGGGGATCGTGCCTATGGCTACACCTTC	CASSYGSGDRAYGYTF
TRBV7-2	-	many	TRBJ2-3	TGTGCCAGCAGCCCGCAAACTAGCACAGATACGCAGTATTTT	CASSPQTSTDTQYF
TRBV2	TRBD1	many	TRBJ2-7	TGTGCCAGCAGGGAGACAGGGGGCATGTACGAGCAGTACTTC	CASRETGGMYEQYF
TRBV3-1	TRBD1	-	TRBJ1-2	TGTGCCAGCAGTAGGGCCGGACAGGAAAACTATGGCTACACCTTC	CASSRAGQENYGYTF
TRBV19	TRBD1	few	TRBJ1-1	TGTGCCAGTAAAGGGGGCTTCACTGAAGCTTTCTTT	CASKGGFTEAFF
TRBV2	-	-	TRBJ2-7	TGTGCCAGCAGTGAACGGGGCAGCTACGAGCAGTACTTC	CASSERGSYEQYF
TRBV27	-	many	TRBJ2-2	TGTGCCAGCAATCCGGGACACAATATCGGGGAGCTGTTTTTT	CASNPGHNIGELFF
TRBV29-1	-	many	TRBJ1-1	TGCAGCGCCTCCGGGGGCCGGAACACTGAAGCTTTCTTT	CSASGGRNTEAFF
TRBV7-9	-	-	TRBJ2-1	TGTGCCAGCAGCGAACAGCACAATGAGCAGTTCTTC	CASSEQHNEQFF
TRBV5-1	-	few	TRBJ1-2	TGCGCCAGCAGGGCCCCGCAGAAAGACAGTAACTATGGCTACACCTTC	CASRAPQKDSNYGYTF
TRBV12-3/TRBV12-4	-	many	TRBJ1-5	TGTGCCAGCAACACCCTCCTCGGCAGCAATCAGCCCCAGCATTTT	CASNTLLGSNQPQHF
TRBV5-6	-	many	TRBJ2-7	TGTGCCAGCAGCCGGCCCGGGGGCGGGAGCTCCTACGAGCAGTACTTC	CASSRPGGGSSYEQYF
TRBV20-1	TRBD1	-	TRBJ2-2	TGCAGTGCTAGAGCCCTCGGGACAGGGGTTGGCACCGGGGAGCTGTTTTTT	CSARALGTGVGTGELFF